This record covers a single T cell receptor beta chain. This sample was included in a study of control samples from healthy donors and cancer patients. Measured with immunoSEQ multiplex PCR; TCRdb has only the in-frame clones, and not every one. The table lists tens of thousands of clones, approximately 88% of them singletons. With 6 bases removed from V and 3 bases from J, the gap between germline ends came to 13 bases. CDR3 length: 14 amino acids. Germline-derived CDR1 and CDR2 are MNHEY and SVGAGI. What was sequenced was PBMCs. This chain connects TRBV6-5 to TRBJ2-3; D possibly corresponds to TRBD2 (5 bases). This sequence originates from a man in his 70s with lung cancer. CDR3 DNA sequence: TGTGCCAGCAGCCCGTATCCGGGGACAGATACGCAGTATTTT. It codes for CASSPYPGTDTQYF.